Shown below are 21 T cell receptor beta chains from a single sample sequenced in a study of shared clonotypes between healthy human individuals. Using immunoSEQ multiplex PCR, the repertoire was profiled, and TCRdb retains in-frame clones only, with some absent. The data hold millions of clones, with 85% to 95% observed a single time. The sequencing input was naive CD4+ T cells from PBMCs. This sample's subset: CD45RA+ positively selected. The origin of the receptors is a man younger than 35 in good health. Some clones in this sample may be carry-over from other donors' samples.

The rearrangement joins TRBV6-6 to TRBJ2-7; D uncertain. The CDR3 totals 15 residues. V was trimmed by 0 bases and J by 3 bases, leaving 12 bases between them. Germline V CDR1 and CDR2: MNHNY, SVGAGI (reference sequence). The CDR3: CASSYSGKQSYEQYF. The CDR3 DNA reads TGTGCCAGCAGTTACTCGGGGAAACAGAGCTACGAGCAGTACTTC.

This rearrangement joins TRBV2 to TRBJ2-7; D not certain. Looked up from germline, CDR1 is SNHLY and CDR2 is FYNNEI. This CDR3 is 12 amino acids long. V was pared by 6 bases and J by 2 bases, with 8 bases between. CDR3 amino acids: CASSLTTYEQYF. CDR3 nucleotides: TGTGCCAGCAGCCTCACCACCTACGAGCAGTACTTC.

V usage is TRBV23-1 and J usage is TRBJ1-3, with a tentative D call TRBD1 (6 bases). TRBV23-1 is placed among ORFs of uncertain function. Trimming cost V 4 bases and J 0 bases, with 10 bases left between them. CDR3 length equals 15 residues. CDR3 sequence: CASSPQDSSGNTIYF. In DNA, the CDR3 is TGCGCCAGCAGTCCACAGGACAGCTCTGGAAACACCATATATTTT.

The rearrangement joins TRBV23-1 to TRBJ1-2; 9 bases map to TRBD1. TRBV23-1 is sorted into the ORF group, with uncertain function. This CDR3 contains 14 residues. With 0 bases clipped from V and 6 bases from J, the junction kept 2 bases outside the gene matches. CDR3 amino acids: CASSQSGTGNGYTF. DNA for the CDR3: TGCGCCAGCAGTCAATCCGGGACAGGGAATGGCTACACCTTC.

Concerning this clone itself: This sample also contains other DNA sequences that code for the same CDR3. This chain uses TRBV7-8 with TRBJ1-5; D is unclear. The CDR3 has 13 residues. In germline, CDR1 is SGHVS, CDR2 FQNEAQ. Trimming removed 5 bases at V and 3 bases at J, with 8 bases between. Here the CDR3 reads CASSRQDNQPQHF. DNA of the CDR3: TGTGCCAGCAGCCGCCAGGACAATCAGCCCCAGCATTTT.

Remarks on this clone: The same CDR3 also results from other DNA sequences found in this sample. The rearrangement links TRBV7-3 to TRBJ2-5, with D unclear. The CDR3 covers 15 residues. The ends were cut back, 5 bases at V and 1 base at J, with 14 bases in the middle. Germline CDR1 is SGHTA and CDR2 is FQGTGA. CDR3: CASSLQPGPQETQYF. CDR3 nucleotides: TGTGCCAGCAGCCTCCAGCCGGGCCCCCAAGAGACCCAGTACTTC.

Remarks on this clone: One junction end does not reproduce the germline sequence, and a read error may be involved. The same CDR3 also results from other DNA sequences found in this sample. The V and J genes are TRBV4-2 and TRBJ2-5, with 9 nucleotides matching TRBD2. Germline V CDR1 and CDR2: LGHNA, YNFKEQ. The CDR3 extends over 16 amino acids. This CDR3 is CASTQTGTSPRETQYF. The DNA for the CDR3 is TGTGCCAGCACCCAAACTGGGACTAGCCCGAGGGAGACCCAATACTTC.

J is TRBJ2-5 and V is TRBV2; TRBD1 aligns across 7 bases. Germline V gene sequence: CDR1 SNHLY, CDR2 FYNNEI. CDR3 length: 14 residues. V was clipped by 4 bases and J by 4 bases; unmatched bases: 6. For the CDR3, the DNA is TGTGCCAGCAGTGCCGACAGGGAACGAGAGACCCAGTACTTC. This translates into CASSADRERETQYF.

The chain is built from TRBV28 and TRBJ2-1, with D hard to call. This CDR3 spans 15 amino acids. Germline lookup yields CDR1 MDHEN and CDR2 SYDVKM. Trimming removed 2 bases from V and 1 base from J, with 9 bases in between. In DNA form, the CDR3 reads TGTGCCAGCAGTTTAGGATCTGGGTCCTACAATGAGCAGTTCTTC. It translates to CASSLGSGSYNEQFF.

This clone was found once. The genes are TRBV23-1 and TRBJ2-1; D unclear. TRBV23-1 counts as an open reading frame of uncertain function. The CDR3 runs to 16 residues. V was trimmed by 2 bases and J by 0 bases, leaving 11 bases between them. The CDR3 loop reads CASSQRRRSSYNEQFF. The CDR3 DNA is TGCGCCAGCAGTCAACGACGGAGAAGCTCCTACAATGAGCAGTTCTTC.

The V call is TRBV7-9, the J call TRBJ1-1; 7 bases are shared with TRBD1. After removal of 1 base from V and 1 base from J, the junction contained 3 bases not matched to a gene. The CDR3 runs 15 residues. Looked up from germline, CDR1 is SEHNR and CDR2 is FQNEAQ (reference sequence). The CDR3 region has the DNA TGTGCCAGCAGCTTAGTTGGACAGGAGAACACTGAAGCTTTCTTT. Its protein is CASSLVGQENTEAFF.

The V gene is TRBV9, the J gene TRBJ1-5; 8 bases are a match to TRBD1. Germline lookup yields CDR1 SGDLS and CDR2 YYNGEE. The length of the CDR3 is 15 residues. Trimming removed 0 bases from V and 6 bases from J; junction bases left unmatched: 5. CDR3 protein: CASSVGTGLGQPQHF. The CDR3, as DNA: TGTGCCAGCAGCGTAGGGACAGGGCTCGGTCAGCCCCAGCATTTT. Using reference TRBV9 and TRBJ1-5 for the parts outside the CDR3, the full variable domain is DSGVTQTPKHLITATGQRVTLRCSPRSGDLSVYWYQQSLDQGLQFLIQYYNGEERAKGNILERFSAQQFPDLHSELNLSSLELGDSALYFCASSVGTGLGQPQHFGDGTRLSIL.

J is TRBJ2-3 and V is TRBV6-1; possibly TRBD2 for D (6 bases). CDR3 size: 13 residues. The V end lost 6 bases, the J end lost 5 bases, and 12 bases lay between the germline ends. Germline values: CDR1 MNHNS, CDR2 SASEGT. This CDR3 reads CASRISGRDTQYF. CDR3 coding DNA: TGTGCCAGCAGAATTAGCGGAAGAGATACGCAGTATTTT.

The chain uses TRBV25-1 and TRBJ2-2; TRBD1 matches at 9 bases. Trimming removed 9 bases from V and 2 bases from J; junction bases left unmatched: 4. CDR3 length: 14 residues. Germline V gene data show CDR1 as MGHDK and CDR2 as SYGVNS. CDR3 amino acids: CASGTGRNTGELFF. The CDR3 DNA follows: TGTGCCAGTGGGACAGGGAGAAACACCGGGGAGCTGTTTTTT.

This clone was observed once. The V and J genes are TRBV10-1 and TRBJ2-7; D not resolved. The V end was cut by 3 bases, the J end by 7 bases, with 13 bases between. The germline V gene encodes CDR1 WNHNN and CDR2 SYGVQD (reference sequence). CDR3 length: 13 amino acids. The CDR3 sequence: CASSDQKSGEQYF. In DNA, the CDR3 is TGCGCCAGCAGTGACCAGAAGTCGGGTGAGCAGTACTTC.

The J gene is TRBJ2-7, the V gene TRBV2; possibly TRBD1 or TRBD2 for D (7 bases each). This CDR3 is 15 amino acids long. The germline V gene encodes CDR1 SNHLY and CDR2 FYNNEI. V lost 10 bases, J lost 2 bases, and 21 bases lay in between. In nucleotides, the CDR3 is TGTGCCACCAGAAGGGGGCGGGGAGGGGCCTACGAGCAGTACTTC. Protein sequence: CATRRGRGGAYEQYF.

This chain uses TRBV11-2 with TRBJ1-3; D is possibly TRBD1 (5 bases). Germline CDR1 and CDR2: SGHAT and FQNNGV. Trimming removed 5 bases at V and 0 bases at J, with 8 bases between. The CDR3 sequence is 14 residues long. The CDR3 nucleotides read TGTGCCAGCAGCCGTGGGACCTCTGGAAACACCATATATTTT. As protein: CASSRGTSGNTIYF. The full variable domain, rest sourced from reference TRBV11-2 and TRBJ1-3, is EAGVAQSPRYKIIEKRQSVAFWCNPISGHATLYWYQQILGQGPKLLIQFQNNGVVDDSQLPKDRFSAERLKGVDSTLKIQPAKLEDSAVYLCASSRGTSGNTIYFGEGSWLTVV.

The chain uses TRBV19 and TRBJ2-7, with 8 bases lining up with TRBD1. Germline V lookup: CDR1 LNHDA, CDR2 SQIVND (reference sequence). With 6 bases clipped from V and 7 bases from J, the junction kept 14 bases outside the gene matches. This CDR3 spans 15 amino acids. CDR3 nucleotides: TGTGCCAGTAGCCTAGGGGGACAGGCATGGGATGAGCAGTACTTC. Amino acids: CASSLGGQAWDEQYF.

This chain connects TRBV5-1 to TRBJ1-2; TRBD1 matches 7 bases. The V gene end was trimmed by 0 bases and the J gene end by 7 bases; junction bases not matched to a gene: 9. The CDR3 contains 15 residues. Germline loops: CDR1 SGHRS, CDR2 YFSETQ. In DNA form, the CDR3 reads TGCGCCAGCAGCTTGGAGGGGACAGCCCGGGCTGGCTACACCTTC. Encoded protein: CASSLEGTARAGYTF.

The chain employs TRBV7-8 and TRBJ1-5; no clear D. The V end lost 5 bases, the J end lost 6 bases, and 14 bases lay between the germline ends. The CDR3 sequence is 14 residues long. Germline-derived CDR1 and CDR2 are SGHVS and FQNEAQ. In nucleotides, the CDR3 is TGTGCCAGCAGCCCATTCTTATTCGGTCAGCCCCAGCATTTT. Translated: CASSPFLFGQPQHF.

A note on this clone: The same CDR3 arises from other DNA sequences in this sample as well. The J gene is TRBJ2-5, the V gene TRBV5-4; 8 bases are a match to TRBD2. Germline values: CDR1 SGHNT, CDR2 YYREEE (reference sequence). J was trimmed by 1 base and V by 4 bases; bases with no gene match: 3. The CDR3 consists of 14 residues. The CDR3 DNA reads TGTGCCAGCAGCCCTGGACTAGCCCAAGAGACCCAGTACTTC. Encoded protein: CASSPGLAQETQYF.